This record concerns one TCR beta chain sequence. Its antigen specificity is not known. No base quality information exists; no much larger clone differs at one position. CDR1 and CDR2 are read off the germline V gene as SNHLY and FYNNEI. Including cysteine and phenylalanine, the CDR3 has 14 amino acids. The only DNA kept is the CDR3, 42 bases in frame from the first base. Trimmed from V: 4 bases; trimmed from J: 7 bases; junction bases lacking a gene match: 7. This sample was taken from a study of T cells in tumors after PD-1 blockade (dated by TCRdb to between 2017 and 2020). Describing the broader study: Patients were excluded if they had prior checkpoint blockade, use of systemic immunosuppressants, or recent radiotherapy or other anti-cancer therapy within 4 weeks. Treatment consisted of either cemiplimab 350 mg every 2 weeks or pembrolizumab 200 mg every 3 weeks. Some patients also continued taking vismodegib 150 mg daily during anti-PD-1 treatment. On average, tumor samples had 26,066 TCR templates (range roughly 500-99,264) and roughly 5,600 unique clonotypes, approximately 20-fold deeper than single-cell TCR sequencing. Paired single-cell RNA and TCR sequencing was performed on site-matched tumors from BCC or SCC patients before and after anti-PD-1 therapy. RECIST version 1.1 was used to evaluate clinical response.

Deep TCRbeta sequencing was performed with the immunoSEQ platform. Under the source paper's analysis protocol: For further analysis, only productive rearrangements were exported from the immunoSEQ Analyzer. Clones with significant expansion or contraction between timepoints were called with a two-sided binomial test at Bonferroni-corrected P below 0.01. T cell phenotypes were assigned to bulk TCRbeta clonotypes by matching to single-cell RNA+TCR-seq clones sharing the same TCRbeta sequence. Using bulk TCR sequencing data, clone enrichment in tumor was calculated by dividing a clone's tumor frequency by the same clone's PBMC frequency. TCRs were sorted with GLIPH into specificity groups, meaning clusters of distinct TCRs that share CDR3 motifs and likely recognize common antigens. TCRdb obtained this table from immuneACCESS and retained in-frame rearrangements with V and J assigned. These tables miss some clones; where compared with another copy, unresolved V genes account for less than half of the shortfall, and the remainder is unexplained. V and J calls plus clone size are reproduced from that table; the DNA served to infer D and trimming. The sample data list about 9,200 clones, and 50% to 65% of these were observed just once. The ten largest clones take up around 4.8% of the sample.

Findings and caveats that apply to the study as a whole: Exhausted CD8+ clones expanded after therapy were found to be mostly novel clonotypes undetected pre-treatment, suggesting clonal replacement rather than reinvigoration of pre-existing clones. Clonal replacement was observed only between pre- and post-treatment samples and not between two pre-treatment samples, a pattern that was regarded as arguing against biopsy timing or location artifacts. The source of novel T cell clones was not identified, and lymphoid organs or rare unexpanded clones within the tumor or the tumor periphery could be included among the possible sources. Roughly two fifths of tumor TCR clonotypes were detected in blood, and some novel exhausted tumor clones were observed in pre-treatment blood, which was taken as suggesting peripheral recruitment.

In the paper's terms, the time point label means: after anti-PD-1 therapy. Before and after PD-1 blockade, tumor biopsies came from the same primary tumor, making the samples site-matched. For bulk TCRbeta sequencing, genomic DNA was extracted from tumor biopsies or peripheral blood, and input amounts ranged from roughly 600 ng to 6,500 ng. Bulk TCRbeta sequencing was performed on remaining biopsy material to increase sensitivity for rare clonotypes compared with single-cell TCR sequencing. All patients had histologically proven advanced or metastatic basal or squamous cell carcinoma and were poor candidates for surgical resection. The basal cell carcinoma cohort comprised about eleven patients, of whom about eight had bulk tumor TCR sequencing. Fresh biopsies were taken from the primary tumor site, and part of the biopsy material was kept in RNAlater for exome and bulk TCR sequencing.

The rearranged chain carries TRBV2 and TRBJ1-2; 9 bases in the junction line up with TRBD1. This material consisted of tumor tissue, taken after anti-PD-1 treatment. This sequence was found in a human donor with basal cell carcinoma. Here is the DNA: TGTGCCAGCAGTGGCCGGGACAGGGTGAGTGGCTACACCTTC. Its protein is CASSGRDRVSGYTF.